The clone carrying this TCR beta chain has only a few counts. Using immunoSEQ multiplex PCR, the repertoire was profiled, and TCRdb retains in-frame clones only, with some absent. The sample carries 75,000 to 80,000 clones, over 70% recorded once. This CDR3 comprises 13 residues. The germline V gene encodes CDR1 SNHLY and CDR2 FYNNEI. Trimming left V 5 bases short and J 2 bases short, with 10 bases between. The data stem from a study of OX40 agonist ivuxolimab in advanced cancers. Across the whole study: Administration of intravenous ivuxolimab to patients occurred every 2 weeks at 0.01 to 10 mg/kg. Having had anti-PD-1, anti-PD-L1 or anti-CTLA-4 therapy before was allowed, and around 39% had some. Patients achieving partial responses numbered three: one hepatocellular carcinoma case and two cutaneous melanoma cases.

The J gene is TRBJ2-7, the V gene TRBV2; TRBD1 might be the D (6 bases). This receptor was obtained from an adult with an advanced solid tumor such as melanoma, head and neck, liver or kidney cancer. The sample here was CD4+ or CD8+ T cells sorted from blood, taken in a trial of the OX40 agonist ivuxolimab. CDR3 region: CASSTGTTYEQYF. CDR3 nucleotides: TGTGCCAGCAGTACCGGGACAACCTACGAGCAGTACTTC.